This TCR beta chain was captured in a study of early T cells in non-severe SARS-CoV-2 infection (dated by TCRdb to the early 2020s). Study-level background: Because TCR sequencing was done on bulk RNA from unsorted whole blood, the alpha and beta chains could not be paired.

This was a case-control study nested in a cohort of healthcare workers in London, UK, who had nasopharyngeal swab PCR tests and blood samples taken every week. Healthcare workers were enrolled in the week of the UK lockdown, from 23 to 31 March 2020, and were followed every week for up to roughly 16 weeks. On the study overall, not on this receptor specifically: VDJdb matching was skewed toward anti-spike CD8 responses, so virus-specific expansions were likely underestimated and private and CD4 specificities were missed.

The CDR3 goes from the cysteine to the phenylalanine over 14 residues. The DNA shown is the 42-base CDR3, in frame from base 1. V was cut back by 3 bases and J by 8 bases, leaving a gap of 15 bases between them. For CDR1 and CDR2, the germline V gene lists SGDLS and YYNGEE. The library was obtained by 5' RACE. Reads for this sample came from a NextSeq 500. The TCR library protocol attached unique molecular identifiers to individual cDNA molecules to correct for sequencing error and PCR bias. Sequencing covered both TCR alpha and beta chains, and within each sample the abundances of alpha and beta sequences were tightly co-correlated. In the authors' own workflow: V gene, J gene and CDR3 annotation of TCR sequences was performed with Decombinator V4. TCRs were defined as expanded if a significant change between any two time points was detected under a Poisson model with p below 0.0001. Abundances of TCRs were expressed as counts per million after normalisation to the total number of TCRs sequenced in each sample. TRAV1-2 paired with TRAJ12, TRAJ20 or TRAJ33 defined MAIT TCRs, while TRAV10 paired with TRAJ18 defined iNKT TCRs. A search of VDJdb, accessed on 1 November 2021, was run for TCRs annotated to CMV, EBV and SARS-CoV-2, with TCRs annotated for multiple antigens excluded. TCRdb trimmed public reads at Q25 via fastp, called clones via MiXCR and kept in-frame beta chains. Each entry merges the rows of one CDR3 protein and shows their most common DNA and genes. None of the V and J calls come from the authors' own analysis; TCRdb made them. Counted in this sample were about 61,000 distinct CDR3 sequences; around 12% of them appeared once. Approximately 1.2% of the sample goes to the ten largest clones.

Points on this clonotype: The clone's antigen remains unknown. There are no base qualities to consult, and no much larger clone falls within one base.

The TCR originated in an adult who was a healthcare worker with PCR-confirmed SARS-CoV-2 infection or an uninfected control (not recorded which). The donor label of this sample is uncertain. Recombination linked TRBV9 to TRBJ2-1; the D gene is perhaps TRBD2, from 6 matching bases. The material sequenced was whole blood, taken at baseline. For the CDR3, the sequence is CASSEGGPTHEQFF. The DNA sequence reads TGTGCCAGCAGCGAGGGAGGCCCTACCCATGAGCAGTTCTTC.